Included here is one T cell receptor (beta chain) sequence, with context. Adults between roughly 18 and 89 years of age took part from more than 20 US areas. The data are from a study of blood T cell repertoires in COVID-19. Study context: In each case, the material was cDNA or gDNA derived from T cells, B-cell-depleted T cells, or PBMCs.

Using immunoSEQ multiplex PCR, the repertoire was profiled, and TCRdb retains in-frame clones only, with some absent. The sample lists 200,000 to 250,000 clones, almost 90% occurring once. CDR3 length: 14 residues. V shed 0 bases and J shed 8 bases, with 11 bases lying between them. Germline V gives CDR1 SGHTA, CDR2 FQGNSA. The sequenced sample was PBMCs or T cells enriched from blood (not recorded which). J is TRBJ1-3 and V is TRBV7-2, with D possibly TRBD1 on 5 matching bases. The sequence derives from a woman aged 45 to 65 with acute COVID-19. The CDR3 loop reads CASSLAGGLDTIYF. CDR3 coding DNA: TGTGCCAGCAGCTTAGCTGGGGGACTGGACACCATATATTTT.